One T cell receptor (beta chain) is described in this entry. Its antigen is unknown. No clone much larger than this one lies a single base away; base qualities are absent. CDR1 LNHNV and CDR2 YYDKDF are derived from the germline V gene (reference sequence). Its CDR3 holds 15 amino acids, cysteine through phenylalanine. Solely the CDR3 DNA is kept, with 45 bases framed from the first base. V is shortened by 1 base, J by 2 bases, and the region joining them spans 8 bases. At one collaborating source in Seattle, patients were enrolled during active infection and were followed longitudinally through the course of disease. Collaborating institutions collected whole blood in K2EDTA tubes following their own protocols. For TCRbeta analysis, collaborator samples were shipped as frozen whole blood, as isolated PBMCs, or as DNA extracted from either sample type. The source of the sample is a study of blood T cell repertoires in COVID-19 (dated by TCRdb to the early 2020s). As for the study more broadly: Samples covering the acute and convalescent phases of COVID-19 were provided by collaborators in the United States, Italy and Spain. The prospective study material was composed of cDNA or gDNA derived from T cells, B-cell-depleted T cells, or PBMCs. The dataset comprised deeply sampled blood TCRbeta repertoires from subjects exposed to, actively infected with, or recovered from COVID-19. A freely available public database, intended as a resource for researchers studying the immune response to SARS-CoV-2, is where the repertoires were released. The samples were drawn from two sources: the first 160 participants of the ongoing ImmuneRACE study, and 950 to 1,500 subjects contributed by 6 global collaborators. A de-identified subject ID, COVID-19 status, age in years and sex were almost always included in the sample metadata. HLA class I and class II types, where available, came from metadata supplied by the sample provider rather than from assay-based typing. Study-wide findings and limitations: Clinical and demographic metadata were provided uncurated, with the amount varying by source and participant.

TCRbeta CDR3 regions were amplified from genomic DNA by means of the immunoSEQ Assay, a bias-controlled multiplex PCR. The authors processed their data as follows. The number of nucleated cells in each sample was estimated from the amplification of reference gene primers within the assay. To quantify the absolute abundance of each unique TCRbeta CDR3 rearrangement, sequence reads were collapsed and filtered. For each sample, productive Simpson clonality was calculated by taking the square root of Simpson's diversity index across productive rearrangements. The table was pulled from immuneACCESS by TCRdb, which kept in-frame rearrangements only. Such tables lose some clones; where checked, under half of the loss comes from unresolved V genes, and the rest has no known cause. V and J calls and clone size are given by that table; D and trimming were obtained from the DNA. Here the sample has 250,000 or so clones; around nine tenths occur a single time. The ten largest make up more than 0.8% of the sample.

Sequencing was done on a sample of peripheral blood. The origin of this receptor is a man between 25 and 39 years old with COVID-19, enrolled during active disease. The chain employs TRBV15 and TRBJ2-2, with the D gene uncertain. The encoded CDR3 is CATSRGLSNTGELFF. The DNA is as follows: TGTGCCACCAGCAGAGGTCTATCTAACACCGGGGAGCTGTTTTTT.